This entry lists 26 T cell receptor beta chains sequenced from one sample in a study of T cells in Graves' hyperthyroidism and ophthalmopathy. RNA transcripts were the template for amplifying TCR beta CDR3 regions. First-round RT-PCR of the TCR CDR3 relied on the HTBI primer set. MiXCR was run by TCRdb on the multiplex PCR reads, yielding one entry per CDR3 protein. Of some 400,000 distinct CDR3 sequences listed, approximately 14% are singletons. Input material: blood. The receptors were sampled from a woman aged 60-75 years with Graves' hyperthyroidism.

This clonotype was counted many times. The CDR3 reads CASSSFSGYPDTQYF. DNA for the CDR3: TGTGCCAGCAGCTCCTTTAGCGGGTATCCAGATACGCAGTATTTT. V is TRBV11-3 and J is TRBJ2-3; TRBD2 agrees at 7 bases. V was pared by 4 bases and J by 4 bases, with 8 bases of the junction left unmatched. CDR3 length: 15 residues. Germline loops: CDR1 SGHNT, CDR2 YENEEA. Full variable domain (remainder filled in from reference TRBV11-3 and TRBJ2-3): EAGVVQSPRYKIIEKKQPVAFWCNPISGHNTLYWYLQNLGQGPELLIRYENEEAVDDSQLPKDRFSAERLKGVDSTLKIQPAELGDSAVYLCASSSFSGYPDTQYFGPGTRLTVL.

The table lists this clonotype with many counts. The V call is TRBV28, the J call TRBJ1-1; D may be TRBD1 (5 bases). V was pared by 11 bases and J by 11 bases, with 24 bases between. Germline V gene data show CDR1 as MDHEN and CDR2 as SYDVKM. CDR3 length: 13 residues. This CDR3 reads CAAYRDPRLRAFF. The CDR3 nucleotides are TGTGCCGCCTACCGGGACCCGAGGCTACGCGCTTTCTTT.

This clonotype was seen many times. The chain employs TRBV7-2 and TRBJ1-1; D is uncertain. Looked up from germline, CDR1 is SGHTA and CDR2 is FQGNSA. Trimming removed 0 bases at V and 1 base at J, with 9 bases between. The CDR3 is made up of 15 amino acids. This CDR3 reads CASSLAHWENTEAFF. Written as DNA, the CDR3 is TGTGCCAGCAGCTTAGCACACTGGGAGAACACTGAAGCTTTCTTT.

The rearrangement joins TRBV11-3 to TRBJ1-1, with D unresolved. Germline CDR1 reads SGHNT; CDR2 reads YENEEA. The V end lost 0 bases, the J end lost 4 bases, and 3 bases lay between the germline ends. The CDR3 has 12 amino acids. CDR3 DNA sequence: TGTGCCAGCAGCTTAGAGGCCACTGAAGCTTTCTTT. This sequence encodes CASSLEATEAFF.

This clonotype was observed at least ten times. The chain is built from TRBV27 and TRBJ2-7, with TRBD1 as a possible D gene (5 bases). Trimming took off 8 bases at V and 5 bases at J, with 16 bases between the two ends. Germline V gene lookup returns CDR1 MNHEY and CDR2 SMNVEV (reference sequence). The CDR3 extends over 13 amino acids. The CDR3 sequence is CASGTGLRDEQYF. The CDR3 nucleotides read TGTGCCAGCGGAACCGGCCTCAGGGACGAGCAGTACTTC.

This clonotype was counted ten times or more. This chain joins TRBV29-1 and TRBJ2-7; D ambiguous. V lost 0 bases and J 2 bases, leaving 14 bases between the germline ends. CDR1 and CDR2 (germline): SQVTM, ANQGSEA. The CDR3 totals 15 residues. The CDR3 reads CSVEDPGSNTYEQYF. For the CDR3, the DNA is TGCAGCGTTGAAGATCCGGGCTCCAACACCTACGAGCAGTACTTC.

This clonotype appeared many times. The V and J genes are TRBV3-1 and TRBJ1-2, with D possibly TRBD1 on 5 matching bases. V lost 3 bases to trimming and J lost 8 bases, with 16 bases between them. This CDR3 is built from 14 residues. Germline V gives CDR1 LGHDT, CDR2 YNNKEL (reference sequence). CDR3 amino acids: CASSHVPGLRGYTF. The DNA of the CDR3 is TGTGCCAGCAGCCATGTTCCAGGGTTGCGCGGCTACACCTTC.

The CDR3: CASSPLSDAQFF. The CDR3, as DNA: TGTGCCAGCAGCCCTCTTTCGGACGCGCAGTTCTTC. J is TRBJ2-1 and V is TRBV27, with D uncertain. The germline gives CDR1 MNHEY, CDR2 SMNVEV (reference sequence). The CDR3 sequence is 12 residues long. The V and J ends lost 6 bases and 12 bases respectively, with 15 bases between them.

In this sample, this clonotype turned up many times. CDR3: CSASIRRGARSSAKNIQYF. Here the CDR3 DNA reads TGCAGTGCTAGTATCCGGCGGGGGGCGCGAAGTTCCGCCAAAAACATTCAGTACTTC. The rearrangement joins TRBV20-1 to TRBJ2-4, with 8 bases lining up with TRBD2. This CDR3 is 19 amino acids long. The germline CDR1 and CDR2 sequences are DFQATT and SNEGSKA (reference sequence). Losses at the gene ends were 3 bases for V and 1 base for J; bases not matched to a gene: 17.

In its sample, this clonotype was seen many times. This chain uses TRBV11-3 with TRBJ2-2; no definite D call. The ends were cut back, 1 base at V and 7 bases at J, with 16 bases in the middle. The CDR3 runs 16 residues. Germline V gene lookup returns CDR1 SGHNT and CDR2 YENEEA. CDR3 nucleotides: TGTGCCAGCAGCTTAGGGCTAGAGTCTACATACGGGGAGCTGTTTTTT. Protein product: CASSLGLESTYGELFF.

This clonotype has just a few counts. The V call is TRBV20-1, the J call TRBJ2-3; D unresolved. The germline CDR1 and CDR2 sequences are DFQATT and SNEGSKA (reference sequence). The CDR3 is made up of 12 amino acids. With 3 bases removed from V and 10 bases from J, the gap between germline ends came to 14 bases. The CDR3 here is CSARSAPTAQYF. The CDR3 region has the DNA TGCAGTGCTAGGTCCGCGCCGACGGCGCAGTATTTT.

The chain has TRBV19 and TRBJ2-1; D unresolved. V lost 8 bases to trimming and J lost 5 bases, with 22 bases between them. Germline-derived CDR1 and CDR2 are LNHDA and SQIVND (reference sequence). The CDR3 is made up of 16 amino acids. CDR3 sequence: CASSTSTFRINNEQFF. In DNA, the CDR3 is TGTGCCAGTTCGACCTCGACCTTCCGAATTAACAATGAGCAGTTCTTC.

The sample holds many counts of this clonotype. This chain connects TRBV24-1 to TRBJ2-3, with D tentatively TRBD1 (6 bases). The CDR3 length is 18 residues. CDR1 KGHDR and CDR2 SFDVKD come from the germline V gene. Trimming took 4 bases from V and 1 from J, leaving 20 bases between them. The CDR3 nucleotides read TGTGCCACCAGTGACCGAGGTTACCGACAGGTCGGCACAGATACGCAGTATTTT. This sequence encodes CATSDRGYRQVGTDTQYF.

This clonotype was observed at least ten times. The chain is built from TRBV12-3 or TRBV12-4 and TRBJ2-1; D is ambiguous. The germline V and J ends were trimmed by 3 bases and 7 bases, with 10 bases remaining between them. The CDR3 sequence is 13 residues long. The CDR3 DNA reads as TGTGCCAGCAGTTTCGGCTCACCGAATGAGCAGTTCTTC. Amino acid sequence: CASSFGSPNEQFF.

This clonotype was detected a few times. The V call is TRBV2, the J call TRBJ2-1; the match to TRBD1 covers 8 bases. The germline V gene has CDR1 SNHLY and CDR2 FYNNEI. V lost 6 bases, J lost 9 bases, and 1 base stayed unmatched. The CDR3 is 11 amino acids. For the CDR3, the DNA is TGTGCCAGCAGGACAGGGGTTGAGCAGTTCTTC. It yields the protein CASRTGVEQFF.

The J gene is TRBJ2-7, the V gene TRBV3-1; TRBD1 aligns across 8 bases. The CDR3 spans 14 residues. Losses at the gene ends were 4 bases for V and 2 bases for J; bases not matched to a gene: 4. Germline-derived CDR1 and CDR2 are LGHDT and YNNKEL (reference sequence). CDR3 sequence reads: CASSRGQGPYEQYF. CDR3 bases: TGTGCCAGCAGCCGAGGACAGGGACCCTACGAGCAGTACTTC.

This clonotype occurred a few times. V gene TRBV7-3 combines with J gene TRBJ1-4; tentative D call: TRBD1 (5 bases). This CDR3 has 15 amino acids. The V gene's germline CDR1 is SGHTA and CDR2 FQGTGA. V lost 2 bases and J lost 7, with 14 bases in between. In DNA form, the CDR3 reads TGTGCCAGCAGCTTACTTGCCAGGGCGGGTGAAAAACTGTTTTTT. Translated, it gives CASSLLARAGEKLFF.

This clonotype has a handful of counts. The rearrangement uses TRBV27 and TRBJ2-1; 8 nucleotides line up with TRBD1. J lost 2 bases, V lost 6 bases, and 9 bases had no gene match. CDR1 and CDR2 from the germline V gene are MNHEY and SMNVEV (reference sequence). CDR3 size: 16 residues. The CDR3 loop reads CASRLGTGFAYNEQFF. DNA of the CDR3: TGTGCCAGCAGGCTCGGGACAGGCTTTGCCTACAATGAGCAGTTCTTC.

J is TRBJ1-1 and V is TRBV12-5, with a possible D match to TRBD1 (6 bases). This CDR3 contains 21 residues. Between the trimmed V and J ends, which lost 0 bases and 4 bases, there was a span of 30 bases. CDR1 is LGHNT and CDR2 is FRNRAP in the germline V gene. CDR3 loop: CASGLVADVGTRAPRGTEAFF. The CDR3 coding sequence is TGTGCTAGTGGTTTGGTAGCGGATGTGGGGACAAGAGCTCCCCGGGGCACTGAAGCTTTCTTT.

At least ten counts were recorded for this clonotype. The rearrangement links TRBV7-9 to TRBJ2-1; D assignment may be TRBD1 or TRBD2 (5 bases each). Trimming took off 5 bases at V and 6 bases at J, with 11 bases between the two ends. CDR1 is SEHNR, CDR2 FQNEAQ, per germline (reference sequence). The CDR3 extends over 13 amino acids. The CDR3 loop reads CASSGPGTNEQFF. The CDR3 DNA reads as TGTGCCAGCAGCGGTCCCGGGACCAATGAGCAGTTCTTC.

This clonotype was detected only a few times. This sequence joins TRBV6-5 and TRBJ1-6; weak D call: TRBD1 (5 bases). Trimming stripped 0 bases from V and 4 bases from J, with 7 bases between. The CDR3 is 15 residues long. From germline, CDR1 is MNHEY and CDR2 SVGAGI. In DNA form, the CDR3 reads TGTGCCAGCAGTTACTCAGCAGGGTATAATTCACCCCTCCACTTT. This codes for CASSYSAGYNSPLHF.

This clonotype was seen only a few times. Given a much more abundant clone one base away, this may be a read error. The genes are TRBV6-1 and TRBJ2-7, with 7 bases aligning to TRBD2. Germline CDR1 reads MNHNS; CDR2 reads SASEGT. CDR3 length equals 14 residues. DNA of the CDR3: TGTGCCAGCTGTGATGGACTAGAGGGTTACGAGCAGTACTTC. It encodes CASCDGLEGYEQYF.

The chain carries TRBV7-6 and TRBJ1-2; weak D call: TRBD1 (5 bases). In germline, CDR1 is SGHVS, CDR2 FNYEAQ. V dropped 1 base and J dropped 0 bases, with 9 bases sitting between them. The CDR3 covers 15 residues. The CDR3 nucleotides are TGTGCCAGCAGCTTAGATCGGGGCCCTAACTATGGCTACACCTTC. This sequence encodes CASSLDRGPNYGYTF.

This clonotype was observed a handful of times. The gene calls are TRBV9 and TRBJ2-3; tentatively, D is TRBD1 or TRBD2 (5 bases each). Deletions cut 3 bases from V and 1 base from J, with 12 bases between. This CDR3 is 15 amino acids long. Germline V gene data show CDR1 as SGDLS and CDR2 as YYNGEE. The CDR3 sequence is CASSDGGDRTDTQYF. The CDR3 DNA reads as TGTGCCAGCAGCGATGGGGGAGATCGCACAGATACGCAGTATTTT.

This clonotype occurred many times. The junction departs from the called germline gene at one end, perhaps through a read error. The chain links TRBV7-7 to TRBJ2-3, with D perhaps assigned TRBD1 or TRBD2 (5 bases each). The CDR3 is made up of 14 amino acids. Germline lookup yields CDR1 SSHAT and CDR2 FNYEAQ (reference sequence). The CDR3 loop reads CASSLLGPADTQYF. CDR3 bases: TGTGCTAGCAGCTTGCTGGGACCGGCGGATACGCAGTATTTT.

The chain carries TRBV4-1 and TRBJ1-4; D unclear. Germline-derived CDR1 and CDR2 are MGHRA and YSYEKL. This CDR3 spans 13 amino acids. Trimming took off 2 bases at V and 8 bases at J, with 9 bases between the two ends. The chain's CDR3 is CASSQIVGEKLFF. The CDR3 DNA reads TGCGCCAGCAGCCAAATAGTGGGAGAAAAACTGTTTTTT.